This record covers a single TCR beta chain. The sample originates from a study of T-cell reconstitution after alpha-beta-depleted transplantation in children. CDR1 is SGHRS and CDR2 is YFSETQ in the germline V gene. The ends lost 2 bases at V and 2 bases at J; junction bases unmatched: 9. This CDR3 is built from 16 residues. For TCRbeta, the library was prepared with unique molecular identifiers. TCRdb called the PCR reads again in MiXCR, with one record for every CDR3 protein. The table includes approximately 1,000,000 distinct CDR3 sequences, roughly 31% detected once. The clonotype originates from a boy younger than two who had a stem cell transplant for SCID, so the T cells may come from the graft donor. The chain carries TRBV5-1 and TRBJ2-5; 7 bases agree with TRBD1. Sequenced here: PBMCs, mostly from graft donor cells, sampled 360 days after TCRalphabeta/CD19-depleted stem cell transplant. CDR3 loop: CASSFGSGQVQETQYF. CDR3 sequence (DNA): TGCGCCAGCAGCTTTGGCTCCGGACAGGTACAAGAGACCCAGTACTTC. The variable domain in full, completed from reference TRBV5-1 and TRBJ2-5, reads KAGVTQTPRYLIKTRGQQVTLSCSPISGHRSVSWYQQTPGQGLQFLFEYFSETQRNKGNFPGRFSGRQFSNSRSEMNVSTLELGDSALYLCASSFGSGQVQETQYFGPGTRLLVL.